This T cell receptor beta chain is from a study of OX40 agonist ivuxolimab in advanced cancers. V was cut by 7 bases and J by 5 bases, with 17 bases left in between. Germline lookup yields CDR1 MDHEN and CDR2 SYDVKM. This CDR3 comprises 14 residues. The repertoire was sequenced with immunoSEQ multiplex PCR; TCRdb's copy has only in-frame clones and lacks some. The sample includes about 77,000 clones, roughly 87% of them seen just once. This TCR was recovered from an adult with an advanced solid tumor such as melanoma, head and neck, liver or kidney cancer. This chain joins TRBV28 and TRBJ2-5; D may match TRBD1 or TRBD2 (5 bases each). This sample comprised CD4+ or CD8+ T cells sorted from blood, obtained in a trial of the OX40 agonist ivuxolimab. The DNA for the CDR3 is TGTGCCAGCACCCTCCCGGGGTCAGGGGAGACCCAGTACTTC. This gives the protein CASTLPGSGETQYF.